This T cell receptor (beta chain) is from a study of T-cell reconstitution after alpha-beta-depleted transplantation in children. V gave up 3 bases and J gave up 5 bases, with 17 bases separating them. Germline V lookup: CDR1 SGHRS, CDR2 YFSETQ. This CDR3 is 15 amino acids long. Unique molecular identifiers were incorporated into the prepared TCRbeta library. MiXCR, run by TCRdb on the PCR reads, gives a single entry per CDR3 protein. The sample includes about 500,000 distinct CDR3 sequences, approximately 30% of them seen just once. The chain joins TRBV5-1 to TRBJ1-1; TRBD1 might be the D (6 bases). The material was PBMCs from the stem cell graft donor, obtained from the stem cell graft. The sequence was obtained from a human donor who donated a stem cell graft to a child with aplastic anemia. CDR3 residues: CASSYRTGRHTEAFF. In DNA form, the CDR3 reads TGCGCCAGCAGCTATAGAACAGGGAGGCATACTGAAGCTTTCTTT.